This paragraph reports one T cell receptor (beta chain). Its antigen is not known. This entry belongs to a study of cytomegalovirus exposure and HLA in healthy donors. Whole-study context: Approximately 81% of roughly 400 genotyped donors fell in the Caucasian-associated ancestry cluster. General study findings and limits: More clonal expansion characterized HLA-associated TCR beta chains than equally common others in a later analysis. In a later analysis, TCR beta V- and J-gene trimming showed a link to a missense DCLRE1C variant.

The PCR ran on 60 Vbeta and 13 Jbeta primers. Repertoires were generated with immunoSEQ multiplex PCR, while TCRdb's copy carries only in-frame clones and drops some. The sample lists under 200,000 clones, around 75% occurring once. Specimen: PBMCs. This TCR was recovered from a female donor in good health and CMV-seronegative.

CDR3 protein: CASSPRRLAGGQDTQYF. As DNA, the CDR3 is TGTGCCAGCAGCCCCCGACGGCTAGCGGGGGGGCAAGATACGCAGTATTTT. This chain links TRBV7-9 with TRBJ2-3; 12 bases agree with TRBD2. CDR1 is SEHNR, CDR2 FQNEAQ, per germline (reference sequence). The CDR3 totals 17 residues. V lost 5 bases to trimming and J lost 5 bases; unmatched junction nucleotides: 11. The full variable domain, completed using reference TRBV7-9 and TRBJ2-3, is DTGVSQNPRHKITKRGQNVTFRCDPISEHNRLYWYRQTLGQGPEFLTYFQNEAQLEKSRLLSDRFSAERPKGSFSTLEIQRTEQGDSAMYLCASSPRRLAGGQDTQYFGPGTRLTVL.